This TCR beta chain was captured by sequencing in a study of T-cell memory formation after mild COVID-19. The study's findings and limits: The CD4+ clones that contracted clustered mainly within CM and EM, and the CD8+ clones concentrated in EMRA.

Per the germline V gene, CDR1 is LNHDA and CDR2 is SQIVND (reference sequence). The CDR3 extends over 13 amino acids. With 8 bases removed from V and 5 bases from J, the gap between germline ends came to 13 bases. A 5'RACE reaction primed in the constant segment made cDNA libraries of TCR alpha and TCR beta, and these carried sample barcodes and UMIs. MiXCR, applied by TCRdb to the 5' RACE reads, yields one record per CDR3 protein. The profile shows roughly 560,000 distinct CDR3 sequences, about 20% of them singletons. This clonotype was counted a few times. The antigen is undetermined. The genes are TRBV19 and TRBJ2-1; the D is unclear. The sequence was collected from an adult woman who had mild COVID-19 (a few samples of this study predate the infection). Cell type and time point are not known. Material for sequencing was PBMCs or a T cell subset sorted from them (not recorded which). The CDR3 nucleotides read TGTGCCAGTCAATCCAAGCTCCACAATGAGCAGTTCTTC. Residues: CASQSKLHNEQFF. Complete variable domain (other parts from reference TRBV19 and TRBJ2-1): DGGITQSPKYLFRKEGQNVTLSCEQNLNHDAMYWYRQDPGQGLRLIYYSQIVNDFQKGDIAEGYSVSREKKESFPLTVTSAQKNPTAFYLCASQSKLHNEQFFGPGTRLTVL.